Listed below are T cell receptor beta chains from one sample, sequenced in a study of blood T cells in healthy people across ages. TCRdb ran MiXCR on the 5' RACE reads and lists one entry per CDR3 protein. The sample lists just under 900,000 distinct CDR3 sequences; around 28% were seen once. The specimen sequenced was blood. Receptors were obtained from a woman over 75 in good health. Each CDR3 is given with its conserved first and last residue.

j_call: TRBJ2-6; v_call: TRBV14; cdr3_aa: CASSQVLSRSTGANVLTF
j_call: TRBJ2-3; v_call: TRBV7-2; cdr3_aa: CASSLQLAGVDTQYF
j_call: TRBJ1-1; v_call: TRBV9; cdr3_aa: CASSASPTNTEAFF
j_call: TRBJ2-1; v_call: TRBV9; cdr3_aa: CASSARDSGLGFNEQFF
j_call: TRBJ1-1; v_call: TRBV10-2; cdr3_aa: CASSSPKDRGRVGNTEAFF
j_call: TRBJ2-2; v_call: TRBV12-3/TRBV12-4; cdr3_aa: CASSLYITGELFF
j_call: TRBJ1-6; v_call: TRBV20-1; cdr3_aa: CSARPWGKPGSYNSPLHF
j_call: TRBJ1-6; v_call: TRBV12-3/TRBV12-4; cdr3_aa: CASRRPGQYNSPLHF
j_call: TRBJ1-1; v_call: TRBV6-2/TRBV6-3; cdr3_aa: CASRGPGQTNTEAFF
j_call: TRBJ1-1; v_call: TRBV10-3; cdr3_aa: CAIRERTGTGNTEAFF
j_call: TRBJ2-1; v_call: TRBV29-1; cdr3_aa: CSVAGTGLNEQFF
j_call: TRBJ2-1; v_call: TRBV4-2; cdr3_aa: CASSQSSGGAYNEQFF
j_call: TRBJ1-2; v_call: TRBV7-9; cdr3_aa: CASSPRGPTILYGYTF
j_call: TRBJ2-3; v_call: TRBV20-1; cdr3_aa: CSARVFGRGNTDTQYF
j_call: TRBJ1-2; v_call: TRBV29-1; cdr3_aa: CSVERAKGGYGYTF
j_call: TRBJ2-3; v_call: TRBV6-2/TRBV6-3; cdr3_aa: CASKWNTGTQYF
j_call: TRBJ2-1; v_call: TRBV7-2; cdr3_aa: CASSRTGVGNEQFF
j_call: TRBJ2-1; v_call: TRBV11-3; cdr3_aa: CASSLVTGGYNEQFF
j_call: TRBJ2-7; v_call: TRBV20-1; cdr3_aa: CSANDRRDYEQYF
j_call: TRBJ2-3; v_call: TRBV12-3/TRBV12-4; cdr3_aa: CASSSWTGVRADTQYF
j_call: TRBJ2-3; v_call: TRBV10-1; cdr3_aa: CVATLRERTDTQYF
j_call: TRBJ1-6; v_call: TRBV7-2; cdr3_aa: CASSFRSSYNSPLHF
j_call: TRBJ1-1; v_call: TRBV7-2; cdr3_aa: CASSSDYAEAFF
j_call: TRBJ1-6; v_call: TRBV12-3/TRBV12-4; cdr3_aa: CASSVRQGVNSPLHF
j_call: TRBJ1-6; v_call: TRBV4-2; cdr3_aa: CASSQDVAVNNSPLHF
j_call: TRBJ1-4; v_call: TRBV5-6; cdr3_aa: CASSSPNEKLFF
j_call: TRBJ2-2; v_call: TRBV6-5; cdr3_aa: CASRPAGAYTGELFF